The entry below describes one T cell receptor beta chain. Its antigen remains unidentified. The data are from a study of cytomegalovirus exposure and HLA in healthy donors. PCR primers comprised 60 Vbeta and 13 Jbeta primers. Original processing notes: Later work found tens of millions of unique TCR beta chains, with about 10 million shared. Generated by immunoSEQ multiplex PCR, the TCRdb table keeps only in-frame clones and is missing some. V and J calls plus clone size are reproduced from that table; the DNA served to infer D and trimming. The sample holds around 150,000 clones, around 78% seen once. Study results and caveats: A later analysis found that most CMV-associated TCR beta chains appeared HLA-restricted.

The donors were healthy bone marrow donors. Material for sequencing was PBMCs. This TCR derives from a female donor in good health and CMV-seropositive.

In DNA, the CDR3 is TGCGCCAGCAGCCAAGCCGGGACAGGGGGGAGGTATGGCTACACCTTC. It yields the protein CASSQAGTGGRYGYTF. The chain employs TRBV4-1 and TRBJ1-2; TRBD1 matches at 11 bases. CDR3 length equals 16 residues. Germline CDR1 MGHRA, CDR2 YSYEKL. The V gene end was trimmed by 1 base and the J gene end by 5 bases; junction bases not matched to a gene: 6.